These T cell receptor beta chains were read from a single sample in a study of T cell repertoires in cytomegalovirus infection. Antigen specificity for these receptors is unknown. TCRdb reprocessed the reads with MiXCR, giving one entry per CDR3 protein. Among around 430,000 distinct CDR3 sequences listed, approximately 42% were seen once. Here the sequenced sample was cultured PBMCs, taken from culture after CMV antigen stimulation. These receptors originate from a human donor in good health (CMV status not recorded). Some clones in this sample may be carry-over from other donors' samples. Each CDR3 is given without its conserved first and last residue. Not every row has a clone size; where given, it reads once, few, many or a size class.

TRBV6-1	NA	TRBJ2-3	ASSEAYRETQY
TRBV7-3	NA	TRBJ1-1	ASSFRAGGNTEAF
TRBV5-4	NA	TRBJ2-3	ASSTGQVTDTQY
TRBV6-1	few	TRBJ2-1	ASSEAEGARSYNEQF
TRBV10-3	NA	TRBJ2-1	AISESRKTSGDNEQF
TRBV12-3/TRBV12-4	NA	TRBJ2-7	ASSWSGGIYEQY
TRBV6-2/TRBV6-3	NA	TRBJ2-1	ASSSSTSNNEQF
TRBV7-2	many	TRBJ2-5	ASSPQTGESETQY
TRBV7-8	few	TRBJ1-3	ASSLGVQVSGNTIY
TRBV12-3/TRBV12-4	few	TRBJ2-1	ASSKRTSGYNEQF
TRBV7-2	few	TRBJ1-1	ASSLQGANTEAF